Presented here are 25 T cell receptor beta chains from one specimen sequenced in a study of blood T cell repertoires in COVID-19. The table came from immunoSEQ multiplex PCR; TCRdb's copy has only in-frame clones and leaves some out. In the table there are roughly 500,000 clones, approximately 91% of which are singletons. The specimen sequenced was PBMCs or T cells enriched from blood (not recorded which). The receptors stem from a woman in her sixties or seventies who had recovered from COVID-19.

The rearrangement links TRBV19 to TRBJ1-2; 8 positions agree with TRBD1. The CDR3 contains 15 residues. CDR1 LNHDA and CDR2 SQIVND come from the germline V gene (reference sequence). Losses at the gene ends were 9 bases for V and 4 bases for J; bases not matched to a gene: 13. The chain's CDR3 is CASLDPGGEAYGYTF. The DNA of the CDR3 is TGTGCCAGCTTGGATCCAGGGGGCGAGGCCTATGGCTACACCTTC.

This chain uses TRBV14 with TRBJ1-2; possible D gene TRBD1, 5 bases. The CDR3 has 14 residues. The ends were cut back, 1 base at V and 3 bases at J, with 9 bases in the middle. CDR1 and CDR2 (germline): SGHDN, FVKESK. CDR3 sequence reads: CASSQGPGYYGYTF. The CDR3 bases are TGTGCCAGCAGCCAAGGGCCAGGGTACTATGGCTACACCTTC.

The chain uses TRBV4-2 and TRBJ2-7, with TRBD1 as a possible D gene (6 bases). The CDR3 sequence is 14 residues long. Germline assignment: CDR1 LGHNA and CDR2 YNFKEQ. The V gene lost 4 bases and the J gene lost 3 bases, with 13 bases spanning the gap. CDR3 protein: CASSPGHRGYEQYF. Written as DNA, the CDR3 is TGTGCCAGCAGCCCGGGACACCGTGGCTACGAGCAGTACTTC.

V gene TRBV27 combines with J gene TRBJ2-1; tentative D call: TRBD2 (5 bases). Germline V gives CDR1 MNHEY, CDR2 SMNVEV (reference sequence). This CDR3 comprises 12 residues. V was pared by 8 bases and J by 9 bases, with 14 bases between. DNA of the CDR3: TGTGCCAGCGGCCAACTAGGGCTTGAGCAGTTCTTC. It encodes CASGQLGLEQFF.

CDR3 in DNA: TGTGCCAGCAGCTTCCCCCGGGGTTCCTCTGGAAACACCATATATTTT. This sequence encodes CASSFPRGSSGNTIYF. This chain uses TRBV5-5 with TRBJ1-3, with D uncertain. The CDR3 covers 16 residues. The germline CDR1 and CDR2 sequences are SGHKS and YYEKEE (reference sequence). V lost 2 bases to trimming and J lost 0 bases, with 12 bases between them.

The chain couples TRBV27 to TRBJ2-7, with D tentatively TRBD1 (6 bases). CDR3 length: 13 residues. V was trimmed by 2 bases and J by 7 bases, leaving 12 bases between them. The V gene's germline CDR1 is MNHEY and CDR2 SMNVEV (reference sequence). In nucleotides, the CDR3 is TGTGCCAGCAGTTTACGGGCGAGGGGGGAGCAGTACGTC. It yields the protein CASSLRARGEQYV.

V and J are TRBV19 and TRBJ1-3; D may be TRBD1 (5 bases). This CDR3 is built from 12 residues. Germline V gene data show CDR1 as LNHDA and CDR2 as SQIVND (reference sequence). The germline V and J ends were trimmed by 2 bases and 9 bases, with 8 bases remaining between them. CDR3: CASSIPGGTIYF. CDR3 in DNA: TGTGCCAGTAGTATACCCGGGGGCACCATATATTTT. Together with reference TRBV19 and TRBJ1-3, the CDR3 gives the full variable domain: DGGITQSPKYLFRKEGQNVTLSCEQNLNHDAMYWYRQDPGQGLRLIYYSQIVNDFQKGDIAEGYSVSREKKESFPLTVTSAQKNPTAFYLCASSIPGGTIYFGEGSWLTVV.

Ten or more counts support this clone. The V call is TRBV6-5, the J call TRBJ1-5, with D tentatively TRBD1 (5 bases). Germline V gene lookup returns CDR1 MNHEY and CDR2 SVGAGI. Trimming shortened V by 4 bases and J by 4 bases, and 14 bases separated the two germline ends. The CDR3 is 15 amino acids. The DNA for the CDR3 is TGTGCCAGCAGTTCCCAGGGCTATGGGAATCAGCCCCAGCATTTT. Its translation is CASSSQGYGNQPQHF.

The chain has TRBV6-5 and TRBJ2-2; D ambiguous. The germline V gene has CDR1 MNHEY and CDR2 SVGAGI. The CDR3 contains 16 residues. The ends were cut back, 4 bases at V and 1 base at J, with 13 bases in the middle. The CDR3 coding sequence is TGTGCCAGCAGTTTTTCAGTATTCAGGAACACCGGGGAGCTGTTTTTT. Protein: CASSFSVFRNTGELFF.

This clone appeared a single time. CDR3 sequence (DNA): TGTGCCAGCAGCTCCGGGGGGACGAGAGCGTACCAAGAGACCCAGTACTTC. Translation gives CASSSGGTRAYQETQYF. The chain combines TRBV11-2 with TRBJ2-5; the match to TRBD2 covers 7 bases. Germline CDR1 and CDR2: SGHAT and FQNNGV. The CDR3 sequence is 17 residues long. The V gene end was trimmed by 4 bases and the J gene end by 0 bases; junction bases not matched to a gene: 11.

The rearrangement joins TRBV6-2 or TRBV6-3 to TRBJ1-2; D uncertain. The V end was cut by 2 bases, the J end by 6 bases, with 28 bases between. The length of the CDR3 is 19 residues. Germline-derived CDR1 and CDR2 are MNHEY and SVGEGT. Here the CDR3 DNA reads TGTGCCAGCAGTTACCCGGTGTGGGCAGTGGGCCGTTGGAGGGATGGCTACACCTTC. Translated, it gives CASSYPVWAVGRWRDGYTF.

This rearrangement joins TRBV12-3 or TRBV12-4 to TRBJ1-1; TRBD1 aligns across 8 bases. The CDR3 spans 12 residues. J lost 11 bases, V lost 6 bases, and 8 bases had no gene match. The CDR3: CASRPNDRGAFF. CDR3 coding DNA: TGTGCCAGCAGACCCAATGACAGGGGCGCTTTCTTT.

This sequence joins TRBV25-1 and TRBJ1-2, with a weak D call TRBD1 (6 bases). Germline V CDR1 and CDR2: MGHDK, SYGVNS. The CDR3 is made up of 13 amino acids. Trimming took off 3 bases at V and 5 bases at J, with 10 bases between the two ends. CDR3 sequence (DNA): TGTGCCAGCAGTGAGTTAGGGGGTTATGGCTACACCTTC. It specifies CASSELGGYGYTF.

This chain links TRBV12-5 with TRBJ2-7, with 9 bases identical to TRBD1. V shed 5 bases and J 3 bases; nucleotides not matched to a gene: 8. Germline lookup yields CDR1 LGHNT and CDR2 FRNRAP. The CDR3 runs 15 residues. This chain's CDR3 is CASGPPGTGRYEQYF. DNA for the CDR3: TGTGCTAGTGGTCCCCCCGGGACAGGGCGCTACGAGCAGTACTTC.

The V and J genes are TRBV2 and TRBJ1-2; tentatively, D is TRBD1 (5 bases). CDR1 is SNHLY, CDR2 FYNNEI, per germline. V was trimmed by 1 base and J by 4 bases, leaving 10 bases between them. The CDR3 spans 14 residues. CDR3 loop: CASSEDGGFYGYTF. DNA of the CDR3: TGTGCCAGCAGTGAAGACGGGGGTTTCTATGGCTACACCTTC.

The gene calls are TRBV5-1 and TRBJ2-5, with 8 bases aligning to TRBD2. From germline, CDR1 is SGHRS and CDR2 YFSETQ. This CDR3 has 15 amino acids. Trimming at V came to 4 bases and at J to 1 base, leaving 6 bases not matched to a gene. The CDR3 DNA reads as TGCGCCAGCAGCCCTCCTCGGGGGGGCCAAGAGACCCAGTACTTC. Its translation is CASSPPRGGQETQYF.

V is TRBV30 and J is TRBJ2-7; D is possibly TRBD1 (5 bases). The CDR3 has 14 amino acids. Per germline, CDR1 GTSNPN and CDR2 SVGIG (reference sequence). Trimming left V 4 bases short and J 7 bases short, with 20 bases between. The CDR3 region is CAWKPKGLVREQYV. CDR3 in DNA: TGTGCCTGGAAACCAAAGGGGCTAGTCCGGGAGCAGTACGTC.

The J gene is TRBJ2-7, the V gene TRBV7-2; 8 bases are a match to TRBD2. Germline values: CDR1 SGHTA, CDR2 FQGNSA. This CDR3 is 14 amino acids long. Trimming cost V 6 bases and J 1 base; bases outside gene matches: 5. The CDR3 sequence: CASSVERGSYEQYF. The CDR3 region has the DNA TGTGCCAGCAGTGTGGAGCGGGGGTCCTACGAGCAGTACTTC.

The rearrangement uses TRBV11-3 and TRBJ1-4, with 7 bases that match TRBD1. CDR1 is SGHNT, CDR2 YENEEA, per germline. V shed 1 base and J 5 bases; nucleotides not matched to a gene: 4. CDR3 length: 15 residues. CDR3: CASSLGPGQNEKLFF. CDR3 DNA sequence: TGTGCCAGCAGCTTAGGGCCGGGACAGAATGAAAAACTGTTTTTT.

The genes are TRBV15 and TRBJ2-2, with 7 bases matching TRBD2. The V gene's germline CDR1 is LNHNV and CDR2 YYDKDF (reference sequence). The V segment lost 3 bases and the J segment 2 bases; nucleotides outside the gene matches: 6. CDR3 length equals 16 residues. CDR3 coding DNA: TGTGCCACCAGCAGTGGGGGGGTGGGAAACACCGGGGAGCTGTTTTTT. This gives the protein CATSSGGVGNTGELFF.

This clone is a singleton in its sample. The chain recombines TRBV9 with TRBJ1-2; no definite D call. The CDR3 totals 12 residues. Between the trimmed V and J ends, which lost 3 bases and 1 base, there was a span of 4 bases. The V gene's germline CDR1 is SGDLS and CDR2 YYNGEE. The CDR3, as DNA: TGTGCCAGCAGCGCCTATAACTATGGCTACACCTTC. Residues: CASSAYNYGYTF.

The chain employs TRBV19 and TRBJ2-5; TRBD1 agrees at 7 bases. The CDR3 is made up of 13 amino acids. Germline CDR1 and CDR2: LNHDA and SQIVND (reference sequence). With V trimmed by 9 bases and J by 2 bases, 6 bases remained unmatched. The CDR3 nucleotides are TGTGCCAGCGCCCGGACAGGACAAGAGACCCAGTACTTC. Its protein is CASARTGQETQYF. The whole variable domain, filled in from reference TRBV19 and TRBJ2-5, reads DGGITQSPKYLFRKEGQNVTLSCEQNLNHDAMYWYRQDPGQGLRLIYYSQIVNDFQKGDIAEGYSVSREKKESFPLTVTSAQKNPTAFYLCASARTGQETQYFGPGTRLLVL.

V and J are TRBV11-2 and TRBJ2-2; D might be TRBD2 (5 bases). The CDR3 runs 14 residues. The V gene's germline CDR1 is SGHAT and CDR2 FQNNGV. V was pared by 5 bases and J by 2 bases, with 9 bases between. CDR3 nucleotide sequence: TGTGCCAGCAGCGTTCGACTAAACACCGGGGAGCTGTTTTTT. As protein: CASSVRLNTGELFF. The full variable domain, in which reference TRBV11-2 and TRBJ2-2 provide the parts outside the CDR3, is EAGVAQSPRYKIIEKRQSVAFWCNPISGHATLYWYQQILGQGPKLLIQFQNNGVVDDSQLPKDRFSAERLKGVDSTLKIQPAKLEDSAVYLCASSVRLNTGELFFGEGSRLTVL.

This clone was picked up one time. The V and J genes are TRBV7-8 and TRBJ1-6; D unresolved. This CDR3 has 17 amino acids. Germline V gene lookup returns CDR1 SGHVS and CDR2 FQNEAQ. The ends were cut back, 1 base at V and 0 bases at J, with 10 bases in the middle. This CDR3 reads CASSLVGEGSYNSPLHF. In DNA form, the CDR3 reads TGTGCCAGCAGCTTAGTCGGGGAAGGCTCCTATAATTCACCCCTCCACTTT.

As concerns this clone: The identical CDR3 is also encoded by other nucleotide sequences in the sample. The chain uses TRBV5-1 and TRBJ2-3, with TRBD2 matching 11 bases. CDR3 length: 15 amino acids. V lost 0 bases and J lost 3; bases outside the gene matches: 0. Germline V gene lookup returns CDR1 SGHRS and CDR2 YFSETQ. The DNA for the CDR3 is TGCGCCAGCAGCTTGGGACTAGCGGGGACAGATACGCAGTATTTT. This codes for CASSLGLAGTDTQYF.